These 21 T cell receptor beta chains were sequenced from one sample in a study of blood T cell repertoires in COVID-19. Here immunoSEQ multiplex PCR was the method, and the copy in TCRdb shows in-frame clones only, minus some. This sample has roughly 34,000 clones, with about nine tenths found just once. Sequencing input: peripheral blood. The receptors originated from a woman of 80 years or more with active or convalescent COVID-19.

CDR3 loop: CASSLANVAGGVPTDTQYF. For the CDR3, the DNA is TGTGCCAGCAGCTTGGCCAACGTTGCGGGGGGGGTTCCGACAGATACGCAGTATTTT. V is TRBV5-8 and J is TRBJ2-3; 9 bases line up with TRBD2. The V and J ends lost 0 bases and 3 bases, in that order; junction bases with no gene match: 14. The CDR3 spans 19 residues. The V gene's germline CDR1 is SGHTS and CDR2 YDEGEE.

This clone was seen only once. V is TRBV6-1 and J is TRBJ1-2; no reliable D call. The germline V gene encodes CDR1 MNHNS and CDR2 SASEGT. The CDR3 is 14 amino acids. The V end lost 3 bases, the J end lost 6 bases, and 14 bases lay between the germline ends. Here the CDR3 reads CASSDGLRVDGYTF. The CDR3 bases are TGTGCCAGCAGTGACGGACTTAGGGTCGATGGCTACACCTTC.

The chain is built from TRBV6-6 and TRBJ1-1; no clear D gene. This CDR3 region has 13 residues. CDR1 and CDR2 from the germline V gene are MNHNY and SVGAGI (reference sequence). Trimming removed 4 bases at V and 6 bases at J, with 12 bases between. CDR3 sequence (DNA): TGTGCCAGCAGTTTCGGGAGCGACGCTGAAGCTTTCTTT. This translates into CASSFGSDAEAFF.

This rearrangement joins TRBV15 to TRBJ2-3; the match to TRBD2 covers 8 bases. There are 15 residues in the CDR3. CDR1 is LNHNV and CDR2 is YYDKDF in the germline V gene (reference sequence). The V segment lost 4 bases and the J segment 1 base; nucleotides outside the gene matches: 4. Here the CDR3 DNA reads TGTGCCACCAGCAAAGCGGGGGCCCGCACAGATACGCAGTATTTT. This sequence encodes CATSKAGARTDTQYF.

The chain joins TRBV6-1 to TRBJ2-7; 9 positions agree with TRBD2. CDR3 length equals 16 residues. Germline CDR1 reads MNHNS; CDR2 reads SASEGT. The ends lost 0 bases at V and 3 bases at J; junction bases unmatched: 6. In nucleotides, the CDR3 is TGTGCCAGCAGTGAAGCGAGCGGGGGGTCCGACTACGAGCAGTACTTC. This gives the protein CASSEASGGSDYEQYF.

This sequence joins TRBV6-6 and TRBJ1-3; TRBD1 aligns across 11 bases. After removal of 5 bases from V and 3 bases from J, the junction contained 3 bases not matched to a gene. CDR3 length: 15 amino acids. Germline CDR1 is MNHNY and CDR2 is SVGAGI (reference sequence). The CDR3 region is CASSEDRGLGNTIYF. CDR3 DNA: TGTGCCAGCAGTGAGGACAGGGGGCTTGGAAACACCATATATTTT.

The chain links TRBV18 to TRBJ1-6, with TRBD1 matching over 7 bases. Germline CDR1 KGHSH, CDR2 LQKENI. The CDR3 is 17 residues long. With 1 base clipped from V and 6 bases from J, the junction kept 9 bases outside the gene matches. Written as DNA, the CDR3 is TGTGCCAGCTCACCACAGGCGGTCAGGGGGTCTAATTCACCCCTCCACTTT. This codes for CASSPQAVRGSNSPLHF.

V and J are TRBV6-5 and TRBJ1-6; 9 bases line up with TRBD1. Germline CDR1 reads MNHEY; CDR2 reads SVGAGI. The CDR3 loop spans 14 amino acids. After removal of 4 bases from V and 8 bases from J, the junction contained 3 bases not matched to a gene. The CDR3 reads CASSLTGGDSPLHF. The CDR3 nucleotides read TGTGCCAGCAGTTTGACAGGGGGAGATTCACCCCTCCACTTT.

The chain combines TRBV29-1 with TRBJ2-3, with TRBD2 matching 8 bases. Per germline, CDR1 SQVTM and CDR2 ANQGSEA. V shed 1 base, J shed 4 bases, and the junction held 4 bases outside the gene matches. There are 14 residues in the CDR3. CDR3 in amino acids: CSVEAGGGADTQYF. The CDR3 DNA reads TGCAGCGTTGAAGCCGGGGGGGGAGCAGATACGCAGTATTTT.

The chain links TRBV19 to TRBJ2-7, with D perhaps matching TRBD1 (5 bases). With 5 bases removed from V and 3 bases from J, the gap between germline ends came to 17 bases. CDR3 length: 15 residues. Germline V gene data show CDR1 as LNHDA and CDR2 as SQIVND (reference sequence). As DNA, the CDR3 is TGTGCCAGTAGTTCCCCCCTGGGCAGGGTCTACGAGCAGTACTTC. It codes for CASSSPLGRVYEQYF. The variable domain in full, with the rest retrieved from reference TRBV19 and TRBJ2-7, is DGGITQSPKYLFRKEGQNVTLSCEQNLNHDAMYWYRQDPGQGLRLIYYSQIVNDFQKGDIAEGYSVSREKKESFPLTVTSAQKNPTAFYLCASSSPLGRVYEQYFGPGTRLTVT.

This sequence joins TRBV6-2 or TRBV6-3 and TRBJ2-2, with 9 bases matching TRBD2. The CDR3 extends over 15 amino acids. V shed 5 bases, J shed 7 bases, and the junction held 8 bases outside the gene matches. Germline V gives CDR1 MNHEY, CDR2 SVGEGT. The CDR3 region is CASSPAGGRNGELFF. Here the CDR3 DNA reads TGTGCCAGCAGTCCCGCGGGGGGGCGGAACGGGGAGCTGTTTTTT.

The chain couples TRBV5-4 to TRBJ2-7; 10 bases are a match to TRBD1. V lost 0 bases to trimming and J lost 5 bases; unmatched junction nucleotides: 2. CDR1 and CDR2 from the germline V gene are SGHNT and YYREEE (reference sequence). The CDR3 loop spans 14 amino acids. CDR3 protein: CASSLGGQGNEQYF. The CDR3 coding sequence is TGTGCCAGCAGCTTGGGGGGACAGGGGAACGAGCAGTACTTC.

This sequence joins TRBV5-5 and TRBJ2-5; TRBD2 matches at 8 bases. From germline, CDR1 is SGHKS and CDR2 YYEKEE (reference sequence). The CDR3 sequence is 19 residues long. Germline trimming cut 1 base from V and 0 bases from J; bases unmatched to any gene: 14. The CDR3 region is CASSLRLRGAGAYQETQYF. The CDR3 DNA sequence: TGTGCCAGCAGCTTGAGACTAAGGGGAGCGGGGGCCTACCAAGAGACCCAGTACTTC.

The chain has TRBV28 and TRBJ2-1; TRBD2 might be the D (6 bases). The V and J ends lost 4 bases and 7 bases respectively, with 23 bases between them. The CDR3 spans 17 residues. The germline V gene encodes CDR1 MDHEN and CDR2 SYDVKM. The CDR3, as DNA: TGTGCCAGCAGTTACCCCCACCCCGGAGGGGCGGCGAATGAGCAGTTCTTC. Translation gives CASSYPHPGGAANEQFF.

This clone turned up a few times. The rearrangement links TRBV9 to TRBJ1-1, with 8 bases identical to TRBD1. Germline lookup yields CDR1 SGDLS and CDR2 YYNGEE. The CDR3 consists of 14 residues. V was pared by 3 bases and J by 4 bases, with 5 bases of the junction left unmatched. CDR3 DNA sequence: TGTGCCAGCAGCGCCCAGGGGGCCGGCACTGAAGCTTTCTTT. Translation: CASSAQGAGTEAFF.

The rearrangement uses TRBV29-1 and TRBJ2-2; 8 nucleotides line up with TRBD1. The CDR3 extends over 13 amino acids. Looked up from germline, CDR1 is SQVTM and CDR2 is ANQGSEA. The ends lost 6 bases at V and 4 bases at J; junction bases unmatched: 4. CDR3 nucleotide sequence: TGCAGCGTCCGACAGGGGACCACCGGGGAGCTGTTTTTT. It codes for CSVRQGTTGELFF.

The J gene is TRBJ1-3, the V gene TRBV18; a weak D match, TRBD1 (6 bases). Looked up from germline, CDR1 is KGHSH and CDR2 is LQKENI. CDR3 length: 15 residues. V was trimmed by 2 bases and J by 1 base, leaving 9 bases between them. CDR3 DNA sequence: TGTGCCAGCTCACCAACCCAGGGGTCTGGAAACACCATATATTTT. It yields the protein CASSPTQGSGNTIYF.

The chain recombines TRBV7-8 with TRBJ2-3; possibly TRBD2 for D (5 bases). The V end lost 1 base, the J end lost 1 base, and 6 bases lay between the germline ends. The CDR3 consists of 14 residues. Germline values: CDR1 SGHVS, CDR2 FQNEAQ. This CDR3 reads CASSLVGGTDTQYF. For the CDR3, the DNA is TGTGCCAGCAGCTTAGTCGGGGGCACAGATACGCAGTATTTT.

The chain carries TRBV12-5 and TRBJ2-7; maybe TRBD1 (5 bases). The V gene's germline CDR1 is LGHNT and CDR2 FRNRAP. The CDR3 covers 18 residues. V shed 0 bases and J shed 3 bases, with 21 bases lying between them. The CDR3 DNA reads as TGTGCTAGTGGTTTGGTAGATCGATGCCAGGGTTTCGGCTACGAGCAGTACTTC. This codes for CASGLVDRCQGFGYEQYF.

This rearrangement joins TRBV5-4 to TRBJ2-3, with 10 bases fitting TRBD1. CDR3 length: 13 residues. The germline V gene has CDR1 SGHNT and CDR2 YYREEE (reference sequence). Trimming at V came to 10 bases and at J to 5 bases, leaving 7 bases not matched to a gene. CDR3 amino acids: CAPGTGVGDTQYF. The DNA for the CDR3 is TGTGCCCCGGGGACAGGGGTAGGAGATACGCAGTATTTT. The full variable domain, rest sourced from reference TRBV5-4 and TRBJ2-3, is ETGVTQSPTHLIKTRGQQVTLRCSSQSGHNTVSWYQQALGQGPQFIFQYYREEENGRGNFPPRFSGLQFPNYSSELNVNALELDDSALYLCAPGTGVGDTQYFGPGTRLTVL.

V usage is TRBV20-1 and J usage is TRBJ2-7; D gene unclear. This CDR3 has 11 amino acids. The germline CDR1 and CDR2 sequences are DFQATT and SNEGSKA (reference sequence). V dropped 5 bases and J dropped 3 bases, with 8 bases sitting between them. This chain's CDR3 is CSAPNGYEQYF. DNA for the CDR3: TGCAGTGCTCCTAACGGCTACGAGCAGTACTTC.